The source of this T cell receptor beta chain is a study of Ad26.COV2.S vaccination and SARS-CoV-2 variants. General study results and limits: Recipients of vaccine and of placebo showed similar breadth of their non-spike TCR repertoires.

Notes on this clone: Its antigen is unknown.

Sequencing used immunoSEQ multiplex PCR; TCRdb keeps in-frame clones, though not all of them. The sample holds around 400,000 clones, 89% seen once. The sample's treatment: 15 to 20 received Ad26.COV2.S at low or high dose, single or two shots; 5 received placebo; per-sample allocation not given. Material that was analyzed had been drawn on day 63 after the first vaccine or placebo injection. The donor was a Boston adult aged 18-55 years. The receptor's source is a person between 18 and 65 years old who received the Ad26.COV2.S COVID-19 vaccine or a placebo. Sequenced here: peripheral blood, sampled in a trial of Ad26.COV2.S vaccine versus placebo.

DNA for the CDR3: TGTGCCAGCAGCTGGGGCCCCATGACAGCCTACCAAGAGACCCAGTACTTC. It translates to CASSWGPMTAYQETQYF. The chain links TRBV5-6 to TRBJ2-5, with D possibly TRBD1 on 5 matching bases. CDR1 SGHDT and CDR2 YYEEEE come from the germline V gene. CDR3 size: 17 residues. Trimming cost V 3 bases and J 0 bases, with 18 bases left between them. The full variable domain, with the rest looked up from reference TRBV5-6 and TRBJ2-5, is DAGVTQSPTHLIKTRGQQVTLRCSPKSGHDTVSWYQQALGQGPQFIFQYYEEEERQRGNFPDRFSGHQFPNYSSELNVNALLLGDSALYLCASSWGPMTAYQETQYFGPGTRLLVL.